Below, one T cell receptor beta chain is given with its context. Its antigen remains unknown. This sample is part of a study of blood T cells in healthy people across ages. Overall study results and limits: Older age went with lower TCR beta diversity per million T cells, in a roughly linear way.

The CDR3 consists of 15 residues. With 1 base removed from V and 2 bases from J, the gap between germline ends came to 9 bases. For every donor, a draw yielded around 10 milliliters of peripheral blood. Next came a second PCR, run for about 6 to 12 cycles, which used a sample-barcoded 5' primer along with a J-beta primer mix. Tags on each cDNA molecule came from a template-switch adaptor with 12 random nucleotides. The study obtained at least 3 million CDR3-containing paired-end reads from every sample. TCRdb passed the 5' RACE reads through MiXCR, listing each CDR3 protein once. The sample records about 670,000 distinct CDR3 sequences, roughly half being singletons.

The sample comprised blood. This receptor was taken from a woman of 80 years or more in good health. The rearrangement links TRBV12-3 or TRBV12-4 to TRBJ2-1, with D maybe TRBD1 (6 bases). CDR3 amino acids: CASSLGQVTYNEQFF. CDR3 bases: TGTGCCAGCAGTTTAGGACAGGTCACCTACAATGAGCAGTTCTTC.